The 27 T cell receptor beta chains presented below share a single source sample, sequenced in a study of post-analysis software for immune sequencing data. Study-level findings and limits: With TRBV5-6, TRBV5-1 and TRBV20-1 included, several TRBV segments were more frequent in patients than in controls.

Incorporated into the TCR beta cDNA libraries were unique molecular identifiers, which served to reduce PCR and sequencing biases. TCRdb re-analysed the PCR reads in MiXCR, keeping a single row per CDR3 protein. The data show roughly 600,000 distinct CDR3 sequences, about 44% seen once. These receptors have no known antigen. The sequenced sample was blood. These receptors were collected from a girl aged 10-17 years with multiple sclerosis.

This clonotype was detected only a few times. The chain has TRBV29-1 and TRBJ2-1; D is possibly TRBD1 or TRBD2 (5 bases each). In germline, CDR1 is SQVTM, CDR2 ANQGSEA. Trimming took off 4 bases at V and 2 bases at J, with 12 bases between the two ends. The CDR3 contains 14 residues. The CDR3 here is CSVGFGDPYNEQFF. Here the CDR3 DNA reads TGCAGCGTTGGTTTCGGGGACCCCTACAATGAGCAGTTCTTC.

Note on this clonotype: The CDR3 ends on some other residue instead of the conserved phenylalanine or tryptophan, so this is likely a read error. V usage is TRBV7-2 and J usage is TRBJ1-5; D gene ambiguous. This CDR3 is 13 amino acids long. CDR1 and CDR2 (germline): SGHTA, FQGNSA. V lost 3 bases, J lost 7 bases, and 10 bases lay in between. The CDR3 DNA reads TGTGCCAGCAGCTTGGTTGCTGCGCAGCCCCAGCATTGT. Its protein product is CASSLVAAQPQHC.

The chain is built from TRBV5-1 and TRBJ1-1; D unresolved. The germline V and J ends were trimmed by 0 bases and 1 base, with 7 bases remaining between them. This CDR3 has 14 residues. Germline values: CDR1 SGHRS, CDR2 YFSETQ. The CDR3 sequence: CASSLEAGNTEAFF. In nucleotides, the CDR3 is TGCGCCAGCAGCTTGGAGGCAGGGAACACTGAAGCTTTCTTT.

This clonotype was counted at least ten times. V gene TRBV29-1 combines with J gene TRBJ2-7; 10 bases fit TRBD2. J gave up 0 bases and V 6 bases, and 8 bases lay outside the gene matches. This CDR3 comprises 15 residues. Germline CDR1 is SQVTM and CDR2 is ANQGSEA. CDR3 region: CSVRTSGSSSYEQYF. CDR3 sequence (DNA): TGCAGCGTAAGGACTAGCGGTTCTAGCTCCTACGAGCAGTACTTC.

The CDR3 nucleotides are TGCAGTGCTAGAGATTGGGGCAAGCGGGAGGGCCACAATGAGCAGTTCTTC. Translating it yields CSARDWGKREGHNEQFF. The chain links TRBV20-1 to TRBJ2-1, with 10 nucleotides matching TRBD2. The CDR3 has 17 residues. J lost 5 bases, V lost 0 bases, and 10 bases had no gene match. Germline lookup yields CDR1 DFQATT and CDR2 SNEGSKA (reference sequence).

This clonotype has only a few counts. The chain links TRBV7-9 to TRBJ2-1, with 9 bases aligning to TRBD1. TRBJ2-7 matches the DNA end more closely, so the J call is doubtful. CDR1 and CDR2 from the germline V gene are SEHNR and FQNEAQ (reference sequence). There are 15 residues in the CDR3. In nucleotides, the CDR3 is TGTGCCAGCAGTTCGGGACAGGGCTCTGGCTACGAGCAGTACTTC. Amino acid sequence: CASSSGQGSGYEQYF.

This chain links TRBV5-1 with TRBJ1-1; D is unclear. Trimming took off 5 bases at V and 1 base at J, with 9 bases between the two ends. CDR1 is SGHRS, CDR2 YFSETQ, per germline. The CDR3 covers 13 residues. This CDR3 reads CASRGVGNTEAFF. CDR3 DNA sequence: TGCGCCAGCAGAGGCGTCGGGAACACTGAAGCTTTCTTT.

This sequence joins TRBV3-1 and TRBJ2-3; D may be TRBD2 (7 bases). The CDR3 covers 22 residues. V was clipped by 4 bases and J by 7 bases, with 39 bases between them. The germline gives CDR1 LGHDT, CDR2 YNNKEL (reference sequence). The CDR3 nucleotides read TGTGCCAGCAGCCCCACGGGGGCGGGGGCTGGGGCCTTCCTAGCCCTCACGAATACGCAGTATTTT. Amino acid sequence: CASSPTGAGAGAFLALTNTQYF.

The chain has TRBV27 and TRBJ2-1; possible D gene TRBD2, 6 bases. The length of the CDR3 is 13 residues. Germline loops: CDR1 MNHEY, CDR2 SMNVEV (reference sequence). V was cut by 10 bases and J by 1 base, with 11 bases left in between. The DNA for the CDR3 is TGTGCCACCCGGCGGGGTTCCTACAATGAGCAGTTCTTC. Amino acid sequence: CATRRGSYNEQFF.

The rearrangement links TRBV5-1 to TRBJ2-5; 9 nucleotides match TRBD1. Germline CDR1 and CDR2: SGHRS and YFSETQ. The CDR3 spans 14 residues. The ends lost 4 bases at V and 3 bases at J; junction bases unmatched: 4. Here the CDR3 reads CASSDRTGEETQYF. The DNA of the CDR3 is TGCGCCAGCAGCGATAGGACAGGGGAAGAGACCCAGTACTTC.

The V and J genes are TRBV20-1 and TRBJ2-5; the D gene is possibly TRBD2 (6 bases). CDR3 length equals 15 residues. Trimming took 6 bases from V and 5 from J, leaving 22 bases between them. Germline V gene data show CDR1 as DFQATT and CDR2 as SNEGSKA (reference sequence). Here the CDR3 reads CSAVTPGEGMETQYF. The DNA of the CDR3 is TGCAGTGCGGTGACTCCGGGAGAAGGAATGGAGACCCAGTACTTC.

J is TRBJ1-5 and V is TRBV7-2; 8 bases agree with TRBD1. V dropped 4 bases and J dropped 2; count of bases not matched to a gene: 4. Germline CDR1 is SGHTA and CDR2 is FQGNSA. The CDR3 consists of 15 residues. Written as DNA, the CDR3 is TGTGCCAGCAGCTCCGGACAGGGACGCAATCAGCCCCAGCATTTT. Protein sequence: CASSSGQGRNQPQHF.

This clonotype has just a few counts. V usage is TRBV5-1 and J usage is TRBJ2-1; D gene ambiguous. Germline-derived CDR1 and CDR2 are SGHRS and YFSETQ. Between the trimmed V and J ends, which lost 0 bases and 8 bases, there was a span of 12 bases. CDR3 length: 14 amino acids. CDR3: CASSLGNTEDEQFF. CDR3 sequence (DNA): TGCGCCAGCAGCTTGGGTAATACTGAGGATGAGCAGTTCTTC.

This clonotype was seen only a few times. The gene calls are TRBV27 and TRBJ2-7; no firm D call. The CDR3 has 13 residues. The V end was cut by 4 bases, the J end by 1 base, with 8 bases between. The germline V gene has CDR1 MNHEY and CDR2 SMNVEV (reference sequence). The CDR3 here is CASSYRISYEQYF. The CDR3 nucleotides are TGTGCCAGCAGTTATCGGATATCCTACGAGCAGTACTTC.

This clonotype was seen a handful of times. The V call is TRBV9, the J call TRBJ2-1; TRBD2 agrees at 8 bases. The germline V gene has CDR1 SGDLS and CDR2 YYNGEE. J was trimmed by 6 bases and V by 0 bases; bases with no gene match: 8. There are 16 residues in the CDR3. The chain's CDR3 is CASSVGDGRALNEQFF. The CDR3 DNA is TGTGCCAGCAGCGTAGGAGACGGGAGGGCCCTCAATGAGCAGTTCTTC. The complete variable domain, with remaining parts taken from reference TRBV9 and TRBJ2-1, reads DSGVTQTPKHLITATGQRVTLRCSPRSGDLSVYWYQQSLDQGLQFLIQYYNGEERAKGNILERFSAQQFPDLHSELNLSSLELGDSALYFCASSVGDGRALNEQFFGPGTRLTVL.

This clonotype was seen a single time. The chain links TRBV20-1 to TRBJ2-3; D call uncertain. From germline, CDR1 is DFQATT and CDR2 SNEGSKA (reference sequence). The CDR3 consists of 12 residues. The V gene lost 8 bases and the J gene lost 6 bases, with 15 bases spanning the gap. The CDR3 loop reads CSCPKVGDTQYF. DNA for the CDR3: TGCAGTTGCCCCAAGGTGGGGGATACGCAGTATTTT.

There are a few counts of this clonotype. The gene calls are TRBV12-3 or TRBV12-4 and TRBJ2-7, with D maybe TRBD1 (5 bases). The CDR3 is 14 amino acids. The V gene lost 6 bases and the J gene lost 3 bases, with 15 bases spanning the gap. CDR3 residues: CASSLQGSLYEQYF. CDR3 sequence (DNA): TGTGCCAGCAGCCTTCAGGGTTCTCTCTACGAGCAGTACTTC.

The chain is built from TRBV12-3 or TRBV12-4 and TRBJ1-4; the D is unclear. V was trimmed by 5 bases and J by 5 bases, leaving 9 bases between them. This CDR3 contains 13 residues. The CDR3 coding sequence is TGTGCCAGCAGTCTCCAAGGAAATGAAAAACTGTTTTTT. Residues: CASSLQGNEKLFF.

The chain uses TRBV5-1 and TRBJ1-1; a weak D match, TRBD1 (5 bases). The germline gives CDR1 SGHRS, CDR2 YFSETQ. V dropped 4 bases and J dropped 1 base, with 11 bases sitting between them. This CDR3 contains 14 residues. The CDR3 region has the DNA TGCGCCAGCAGCCCCGGGACTTCGAACACTGAAGCTTTCTTT. Translating it yields CASSPGTSNTEAFF.

The rearrangement links TRBV12-3 or TRBV12-4 to TRBJ2-3; 7 nucleotides agree with TRBD2. The ends lost 7 bases at V and 4 bases at J; junction bases unmatched: 8. The CDR3 loop spans 14 amino acids. This chain's CDR3 is CASTLGGTSDTQYF. The CDR3 DNA sequence: TGTGCCAGCACCCTGGGGGGGACTTCAGATACGCAGTATTTT.

This chain uses TRBV11-3 with TRBJ2-3; a possible D gene is TRBD1 (5 bases). V dropped 2 bases and J dropped 1 base, with 16 bases sitting between them. Germline V CDR1 and CDR2: SGHNT, YENEEA. The CDR3 consists of 17 residues. The CDR3 spells CASSLSGWGGRTDTQYF. The CDR3 nucleotides are TGTGCCAGCAGCTTATCAGGTTGGGGCGGCCGCACAGATACGCAGTATTTT. Based on the CDR3 plus reference TRBV11-3 and TRBJ2-3, the full variable domain is EAGVVQSPRYKIIEKKQPVAFWCNPISGHNTLYWYLQNLGQGPELLIRYENEEAVDDSQLPKDRFSAERLKGVDSTLKIQPAELGDSAVYLCASSLSGWGGRTDTQYFGPGTRLTVL.

This chain joins TRBV7-9 and TRBJ2-1; maybe TRBD2 (5 bases). The CDR3 is made up of 14 amino acids. Trimming took 0 bases from V and 5 from J, leaving 8 bases between them. The germline CDR1 and CDR2 sequences are SEHNR and FQNEAQ (reference sequence). The CDR3 DNA reads as TGTGCCAGCAGCTTAGCCGTACTAGACAATGAGCAGTTCTTC. Its protein product is CASSLAVLDNEQFF.

The V call is TRBV7-2, the J call TRBJ2-1; TRBD2 aligns across 14 bases. The germline V gene encodes CDR1 SGHTA and CDR2 FQGNSA. The CDR3 covers 17 residues. V trimming: 5 bases; J trimming: 3 bases; junction bases outside the gene matches: 6. The CDR3 sequence is CASSPGLAGGLYNEQFF. Here the CDR3 DNA reads TGTGCCAGCAGCCCAGGACTAGCGGGGGGTCTCTACAATGAGCAGTTCTTC.

There are a few counts of this clonotype. This chain joins TRBV29-1 and TRBJ1-2; D possibly corresponds to TRBD1 (5 bases). V was shortened by 4 bases and J by 5 bases, with 14 bases between the two germline ends. The germline V gene has CDR1 SQVTM and CDR2 ANQGSEA. This CDR3 comprises 13 residues. The CDR3 sequence: CSVATGTGYGYTF. CDR3 DNA: TGCAGCGTTGCGACCGGGACGGGGTATGGCTACACCTTC.

Only a few counts were recorded for this clonotype. A read error may account for a junction end that differs from germline. The V call is TRBV10-3, the J call TRBJ2-7; TRBD2 might be the D (5 bases). In germline, CDR1 is ENHRY, CDR2 SYGVKD. The CDR3 has 12 residues. The DNA for the CDR3 is TGTGCCACCAGTTCGGGGTCCTACGAGCAGTACTTC. It is translated as CATSSGSYEQYF.

V usage is TRBV21-1 and J usage is TRBJ2-7; TRBD2, the D gene given by the table, was not confirmed from the DNA. TRBV21-1 is reported as a pseudogene. The CDR3 has 16 amino acids. This chain's CDR3 is CASSTGGLAESDEQYF. The CDR3 DNA follows: TGTGCCAGCAGCACTGGGGGACTAGCGGAGTCCGACGAGCAGTACTTC.

The sample holds a few counts of this clonotype. The V gene is TRBV18, the J gene TRBJ2-7; maybe TRBD1 (6 bases). The CDR3 loop spans 14 amino acids. Germline V gene lookup returns CDR1 KGHSH and CDR2 LQKENI. The germline V and J ends were trimmed by 3 bases and 0 bases, with 9 bases remaining between them. The chain's CDR3 is CASSPRDNSYEQYF. The CDR3 DNA sequence: TGTGCCAGCTCACCCCGGGACAACTCCTACGAGCAGTACTTC.